This T cell receptor beta chain came from a study of shared clonotypes between healthy human individuals. CDR3 length: 14 amino acids. Germline CDR1 and CDR2: SGHRS and YFSETQ. V was clipped by 0 bases and J by 1 base, with 7 bases between them. This table comes from immunoSEQ multiplex PCR, and its TCRdb copy is limited to in-frame clones, with some not included. The sample consists of 2 million to 3 million clones, 90% to 95% of them appearing once. Comment on this clone: The sample carries other DNA sequences with the same CDR3.

J is TRBJ1-2 and V is TRBV5-1, with D uncertain. The source is a man between 18 and 29 years old in good health. Some clones in this sample may be carry-over from other donors' samples. Input material: naive CD4+ T cells from PBMCs. The sample's subset: CD45RA+ positively selected. CDR3 region: CASSLAEGNYGYTF. CDR3 in DNA: TGCGCCAGCAGCTTGGCCGAGGGTAACTATGGCTACACCTTC.